The present T cell receptor beta chain was sequenced within a study of OX40 agonist ivuxolimab in advanced cancers. Study overall: Every 2 weeks, patients got intravenous ivuxolimab at one of six dose levels (0.01-10 mg/kg). The dose-escalation group included hepatocellular carcinoma, melanoma, renal cell carcinoma and head and neck cancer.

A note on this clone: The antigen is undetermined.

Clones were sequenced by immunoSEQ multiplex PCR, and TCRdb holds only the in-frame ones, with some missing. The repertoire holds 65,000 to 95,000 clones, 80% to 90% seen once, with roughly 0.8% in the top ten. Study-level points and caveats: Low normalized clonal expansion also occurred in some nonresponding patients. In general, CD8+ T cells held more expanded clones than CD4+ did, on average.

Germline CDR1 reads LNHDA; CDR2 reads SQIVND (reference sequence). Trimming removed 7 bases at V and 2 bases at J, with 15 bases between. The CDR3 spans 15 residues. The rearrangement uses TRBV19 and TRBJ1-5; maybe TRBD1 (5 bases). The sequence was collected from an adult with an advanced solid tumor such as melanoma, head and neck, liver or kidney cancer. Sequences were derived from CD4+ or CD8+ T cells sorted from blood, sampled in a trial of the OX40 agonist ivuxolimab. The CDR3 protein is CASTQSGKGNQPQHF. The CDR3 coding sequence is TGTGCCAGTACTCAATCAGGGAAGGGCAATCAGCCCCAGCATTTT.